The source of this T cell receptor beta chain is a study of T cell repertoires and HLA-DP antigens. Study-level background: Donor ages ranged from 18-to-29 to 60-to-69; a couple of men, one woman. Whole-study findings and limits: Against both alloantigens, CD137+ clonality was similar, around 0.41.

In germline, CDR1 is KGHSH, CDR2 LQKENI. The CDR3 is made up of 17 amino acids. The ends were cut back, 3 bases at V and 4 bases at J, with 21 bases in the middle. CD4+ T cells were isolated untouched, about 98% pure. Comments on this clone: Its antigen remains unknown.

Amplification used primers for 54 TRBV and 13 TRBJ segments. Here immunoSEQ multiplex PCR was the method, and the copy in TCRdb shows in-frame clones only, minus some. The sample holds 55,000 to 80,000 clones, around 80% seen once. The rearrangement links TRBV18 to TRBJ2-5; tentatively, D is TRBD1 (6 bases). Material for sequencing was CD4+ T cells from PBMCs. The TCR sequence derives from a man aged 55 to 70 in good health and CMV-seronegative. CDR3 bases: TGTGCCAGCTCACCGGGGCAGGGGACAAGGGTTGGAGAGACCCAGTACTTC. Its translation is CASSPGQGTRVGETQYF. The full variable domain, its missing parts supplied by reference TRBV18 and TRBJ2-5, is NAGVMQNPRHLVRRRGQEARLRCSPMKGHSHVYWYRQLPEEGLKFMVYLQKENIIDESGMPKERFSAEFPKEGPSILRIQQVVRGDSAAYFCASSPGQGTRVGETQYFGPGTRLLVL.